The 11 T cell receptor beta chains given below trace back to one sample, sequenced in a study of T cell repertoires in cytomegalovirus infection. Antigens for these TCRs are unknown. TCRdb fed the reads into MiXCR, producing one record per CDR3 protein. The sample carries approximately 990,000 distinct CDR3 sequences, roughly 30% recorded once. Sample: cultured CD8+ T cells from PBMCs, taken from culture after CMV antigen stimulation. The source is a human donor in good health (CMV status not recorded). Some clones in this sample may be carry-over from other donors' samples.

The chain links TRBV5-6 to TRBJ2-5; D is perhaps TRBD1 or TRBD2 (5 bases each). The CDR3 covers 16 residues. V was cut by 2 bases and J by 1 base, with 15 bases left in between. The germline gives CDR1 SGHDT, CDR2 YYEEEE. CDR3 residues: CASSFGVRDGQETQYF. CDR3 DNA sequence: TGTGCCAGCAGCTTCGGGGTAAGGGACGGCCAAGAGACCCAGTACTTC.

This clonotype was seen a handful of times. The genes are TRBV7-9 and TRBJ2-5; no clear D. Germline V gene sequence: CDR1 SEHNR, CDR2 FQNEAQ (reference sequence). This CDR3 contains 15 residues. V dropped 10 bases and J dropped 1 base, with 19 bases sitting between them. In nucleotides, the CDR3 is TGTGCCACCGGCCCTCTGAACGACATCCAAGAGACCCAGTACTTC. Translated: CATGPLNDIQETQYF.

The rearrangement links TRBV7-3 to TRBJ1-1; a weak D match, TRBD1 (6 bases). V was pared by 2 bases and J by 0 bases, with 16 bases between. The CDR3 spans 17 residues. Per germline, CDR1 SGHTA and CDR2 FQGTGA. CDR3 DNA sequence: TGTGCCAGCAGCTTATTTTCGGGTCAGGGGATGAACACTGAAGCTTTCTTT. Its translation: CASSLFSGQGMNTEAFF.

This clonotype was detected only a few times. The chain has TRBV7-9 and TRBJ2-5; D gene uncertain. Trimming removed 5 bases from V and 2 bases from J, with 9 bases in between. The CDR3 runs to 13 residues. Germline V lookup: CDR1 SEHNR, CDR2 FQNEAQ (reference sequence). The CDR3 loop is CASSPGAQETQYF. The CDR3 nucleotides are TGTGCCAGCAGCCCAGGAGCACAAGAGACCCAGTACTTC.

This sequence joins TRBV19 and TRBJ1-1; a possible D gene is TRBD1 (5 bases). The CDR3 contains 15 residues. Germline lookup yields CDR1 LNHDA and CDR2 SQIVND (reference sequence). V dropped 1 base and J dropped 0 bases, with 9 bases sitting between them. The CDR3 bases are TGTGCCAGTAGTATAGGTTCAGGGATGAACACTGAAGCTTTCTTT. The encoded protein is CASSIGSGMNTEAFF.

Notes on this clonotype: A much larger clonotype is one base distant, so this may be a read error. The gene calls are TRBV7-6 and TRBJ2-3, with D perhaps being TRBD1 or TRBD2 (5 bases each). Germline values: CDR1 SGHVS, CDR2 FNYEAQ. V dropped 2 bases and J dropped 6 bases, with 18 bases sitting between them. The CDR3 is 16 residues long. The CDR3 DNA sequence: TGTGCCAGCAGCTTAAGGACGCAGGAGGACATGGATACGCAGTATTTT. This sequence encodes CASSLRTQEDMDTQYF. Complete variable domain (other parts from reference TRBV7-6 and TRBJ2-3): GAGVSQSPRYKVTKRGQDVALRCDPISGHVSLYWYRQALGQGPEFLTYFNYEAQQDKSGLPNDRFSAERPEGSISTLTIQRTEQRDSAMYRCASSLRTQEDMDTQYFGPGTRLTVL.

Only a few counts were recorded for this clonotype. The rearrangement joins TRBV27 to TRBJ1-5; D ambiguous. V was clipped by 2 bases and J by 6 bases, with 8 bases between them. The CDR3 has 13 residues. Germline-derived CDR1 and CDR2 are MNHEY and SMNVEV (reference sequence). The CDR3, as DNA: TGTGCCAGCAGTTTAATGGGGTCTCAGCCCCAGCATTTT. Protein: CASSLMGSQPQHF.

The J gene is TRBJ2-5, the V gene TRBV27; 11 nucleotides agree with TRBD2. J gave up 3 bases and V 2 bases, and 2 bases lay outside the gene matches. CDR1 is MNHEY and CDR2 is SMNVEV in the germline V gene (reference sequence). There are 15 residues in the CDR3. The CDR3 reads CASSLLAGGEETQYF. The CDR3 DNA reads as TGTGCCAGCAGTTTACTAGCGGGGGGAGAAGAGACCCAGTACTTC.

This clonotype was seen more than once but under ten times. CDR3 residues: CASSVSKDRGNSPLHF. CDR3 sequence (DNA): TGTGCCAGCAGTGTCTCCAAGGACAGGGGTAATTCACCCCTCCACTTT. V and J are TRBV2 and TRBJ1-6; 9 bases map to TRBD1. The germline V gene encodes CDR1 SNHLY and CDR2 FYNNEI. This CDR3 is built from 16 residues. V was clipped by 4 bases and J by 6 bases; unmatched bases: 7. Together with reference TRBV2 and TRBJ1-6, the CDR3 gives the full variable domain: EPEVTQTPSHQVTQMGQEVILRCVPISNHLYFYWYRQILGQKVEFLVSFYNNEISEKSEIFDDQFSVERPDGSNFTLKIRSTKLEDSAMYFCASSVSKDRGNSPLHFGNGTRLTVT.

The chain joins TRBV10-3 to TRBJ1-2, with TRBD1 identical over 8 bases. The germline gives CDR1 ENHRY, CDR2 SYGVKD. V was clipped by 6 bases and J by 6 bases; unmatched bases: 6. The CDR3 runs to 13 residues. CDR3 bases: TGTGCCATCAGCCTCACAGGGGGAGATGGCTACACCTTC. It yields the protein CAISLTGGDGYTF.

This clonotype was observed at least ten times. The chain combines TRBV7-6 with TRBJ2-2; possible D gene TRBD2, 6 bases. V was clipped by 5 bases and J by 7 bases, with 14 bases between them. CDR1 and CDR2 (germline): SGHVS, FNYEAQ. The CDR3 totals 14 residues. The CDR3 DNA is TGTGCCAGCAGCCCCTCGTCGGAGGGCGGGGAGCTGTTTTTT. Translation: CASSPSSEGGELFF.